One and the same sample provided the 7 T cell receptor beta chains below, sequenced in a study of blood T cells in healthy people across ages. With a J-beta primer mix and a sample-barcoded 5' primer, a second PCR ran about 7 to 12 cycles. Each CDR3 protein is one row after TCRdb ran MiXCR on the 5' RACE reads. The sample holds about 1.8 million distinct CDR3 sequences, approximately 50% seen once. The sequencing sample was made of blood. The origin of the receptors is a woman in her thirties or forties in good health.

This chain links TRBV3-1 with TRBJ2-1, with 10 nucleotides matching TRBD2. This CDR3 is 15 amino acids long. The trim removed 4 bases at V and 9 bases at J, leaving 9 bases unmatched. The V gene's germline CDR1 is LGHDT and CDR2 YNNKEL (reference sequence). As DNA, the CDR3 is TGTGCCAGCAGCCGTAAAGCGGGGGGGCTGAGTGAGCAGTTCTTC. Translating it yields CASSRKAGGLSEQFF.

The V and J genes are TRBV29-1 and TRBJ2-7; TRBD1 agrees at 8 bases. J was trimmed by 7 bases and V by 6 bases; bases with no gene match: 14. CDR3 length equals 14 residues. From germline, CDR1 is SQVTM and CDR2 ANQGSEA. As DNA, the CDR3 is TGCAGCGTGACAGGGGTCAACTCCTACAATGAGCAGTACTTC. It translates to CSVTGVNSYNEQYF.

The CDR3 DNA sequence: TGTGCCAGTCTCGAGAAAAATAAGGTTGAGCAGTTCTTC. This gives the protein CASLEKNKVEQFF. This rearrangement joins TRBV28 to TRBJ2-1; D ambiguous. The V end lost 9 bases, the J end lost 9 bases, and 18 bases lay between the germline ends. The CDR3 totals 13 residues. The germline V gene has CDR1 MDHEN and CDR2 SYDVKM.

As concerns this clonotype: An end of the junction does not agree with germline; a read error may underlie this. The chain couples TRBV2 to TRBJ2-3, with TRBD1 as a possible D gene (5 bases). This CDR3 is built from 13 residues. The V gene's germline CDR1 is SNHLY and CDR2 FYNNEI. CDR3 sequence reads: CASRLDRTDAQYF. The DNA of the CDR3 is TGTGCCAGCAGGCTAGACAGAACAGATGCGCAGTATTTT.

The V gene is TRBV20-1, the J gene TRBJ1-6; D call uncertain. Trimming took off 6 bases at V and 6 bases at J, with 6 bases between the two ends. This CDR3 spans 11 amino acids. CDR1 and CDR2 (germline): DFQATT, SNEGSKA (reference sequence). In DNA form, the CDR3 reads TGCAGTGCCGACGGTAATTCACCCCTCCACTTT. Protein sequence: CSADGNSPLHF.

The CDR3 reads CASSRQGANGQFF. The CDR3 coding sequence is TGTGCCAGCAGCCGACAGGGGGCCAACGGGCAGTTCTTC. This rearrangement joins TRBV7-2 to TRBJ2-1, with 10 bases matching TRBD1. Germline assignment: CDR1 SGHTA and CDR2 FQGNSA. V dropped 5 bases and J dropped 12; count of bases not matched to a gene: 7. The CDR3 spans 13 residues.

The V call is TRBV6-5, the J call TRBJ2-7, with D perhaps matching TRBD2 (5 bases). The CDR3 is 13 amino acids. CDR1 is MNHEY and CDR2 is SVGAGI in the germline V gene. V was cut by 2 bases and J by 6 bases, with 11 bases left in between. CDR3 sequence reads: CASSYRAGGEQYF. The CDR3 region has the DNA TGTGCCAGCAGTTACCGGGCGGGCGGCGAGCAGTACTTC.